The 19 T cell receptor beta chains below were found in one sample sequenced in a study of PD-1 blockade in classical Hodgkin lymphoma. Measured with immunoSEQ multiplex PCR; TCRdb has only the in-frame clones, and not every one. The table includes fewer than 25,000 clones, 72% detected once. Time point meaning: cycle 4 day 1 (C4D1), after about 6 weeks of nivolumab. Following autologous stem cell transplantation, relapse occurred in every patient, and exposure to brentuximab vedotin varied. Here the sequenced sample was peripheral blood mononuclear cells (PBMCs), taken before the fourth cycle of nivolumab. These receptors were taken from a human donor with classical Hodgkin lymphoma.

The genes are TRBV5-1 and TRBJ1-1; 7 bases map to TRBD1. The V gene's germline CDR1 is SGHRS and CDR2 YFSETQ. V shed 3 bases, J shed 2 bases, and the junction held 13 bases outside the gene matches. This CDR3 comprises 17 residues. In DNA form, the CDR3 reads TGCGCCAGCAGCTGGGACAACACGGGACAGTCAAACACTGAAGCTTTCTTT. This gives the protein CASSWDNTGQSNTEAFF.

This clone was counted between two and nine times. The rearrangement uses TRBV10-2 and TRBJ2-5, with TRBD1 matching over 12 bases. The V gene end was trimmed by 6 bases and the J gene end by 4 bases; junction bases not matched to a gene: 12. The CDR3 loop spans 17 amino acids. Germline V gene sequence: CDR1 WSHSY, CDR2 SAAADI. Written as DNA, the CDR3 is TGCGCCAGCAGGAGGTTCACCGGGACAGGGGGCCGAGAGACCCAGTACTTC. This gives the protein CASRRFTGTGGRETQYF.

The V call is TRBV28, the J call TRBJ1-2; D might be TRBD1 (6 bases). The CDR3 is made up of 15 amino acids. Germline CDR1 is MDHEN and CDR2 is SYDVKM. V was trimmed by 3 bases and J by 1 base, leaving 12 bases between them. The CDR3: CASSLGAAINYGYTF. The CDR3 coding sequence is TGTGCCAGCAGTTTGGGGGCAGCTATTAACTATGGCTACACCTTC.

This clone was counted once. This chain joins TRBV5-1 and TRBJ2-3; TRBD2 aligns across 15 bases. Germline loops: CDR1 SGHRS, CDR2 YFSETQ. After removal of 4 bases from V and 3 bases from J, the junction contained 9 bases not matched to a gene. This CDR3 is 18 amino acids long. CDR3 sequence (DNA): TGCGCCAGCAGCACCTCCGGGACTAGCGGGGGGACGACAGATACGCAGTATTTT. Its protein is CASSTSGTSGGTTDTQYF. The whole variable domain, remainder taken from reference TRBV5-1 and TRBJ2-3, is KAGVTQTPRYLIKTRGQQVTLSCSPISGHRSVSWYQQTPGQGLQFLFEYFSETQRNKGNFPGRFSGRQFSNSRSEMNVSTLELGDSALYLCASSTSGTSGGTTDTQYFGPGTRLTVL.

This clone was found a few times. This chain joins TRBV11-2 and TRBJ2-1, with 7 nucleotides matching TRBD2. V was pared by 2 bases and J by 6 bases, with 7 bases of the junction left unmatched. Germline V gives CDR1 SGHAT, CDR2 FQNNGV. The CDR3 loop spans 15 amino acids. The CDR3 here is CASSLLATSSNEQFF. The CDR3 DNA is TGTGCCAGCAGCTTACTTGCGACTAGCTCCAATGAGCAGTTCTTC.

The V and J genes are TRBV28 and TRBJ1-1, with TRBD1 matching 7 bases. The CDR3 contains 17 residues. V trimming: 7 bases; J trimming: 0 bases; junction bases outside the gene matches: 14. Germline values: CDR1 MDHEN, CDR2 SYDVKM. CDR3 amino acids: CASTSWGYRGLNTEAFF. CDR3 DNA sequence: TGTGCCAGCACTTCGTGGGGATACAGGGGCCTGAACACTGAAGCTTTCTTT.

CDR3 amino acids: CASSPPGGGKVNEQFF. The CDR3 DNA reads as TGTGCCAGCTCACCACCGGGAGGGGGCAAGGTCAATGAGCAGTTCTTC. V is TRBV18 and J is TRBJ2-1; D might be TRBD1 or TRBD2, each matching 7 bases. Looked up from germline, CDR1 is KGHSH and CDR2 is LQKENI. Trimming took off 0 bases at V and 6 bases at J, with 15 bases between the two ends. The CDR3 runs to 16 residues.

CDR3 nucleotides: TGTGCCAGTTCACACCCTAGCACAGATACGCAGTATTTT. Its protein product is CASSHPSTDTQYF. The chain recombines TRBV19 with TRBJ2-3; no definite D call. The CDR3 covers 13 residues. Germline V CDR1 and CDR2: LNHDA, SQIVND (reference sequence). Trimming took 8 bases from V and 0 from J, leaving 9 bases between them. Looking up the rest from reference TRBV19 and TRBJ2-3 gives the full variable domain: DGGITQSPKYLFRKEGQNVTLSCEQNLNHDAMYWYRQDPGQGLRLIYYSQIVNDFQKGDIAEGYSVSREKKESFPLTVTSAQKNPTAFYLCASSHPSTDTQYFGPGTRLTVL.

This rearrangement joins TRBV7-8 to TRBJ1-1, with D possibly matching TRBD1 (6 bases). V lost 1 base, J lost 4 bases, and 10 bases lay in between. The CDR3 is made up of 14 amino acids. Germline CDR1 SGHVS, CDR2 FQNEAQ. As DNA, the CDR3 is TGTGCCAGCAGCTTAGTGGGGGCGGGCACTGAAGCTTTCTTT. Translated: CASSLVGAGTEAFF.

The rearrangement links TRBV11-3 to TRBJ1-1; D remains unclear. Germline V gene sequence: CDR1 SGHNT, CDR2 YENEEA. The V end lost 1 base, the J end lost 4 bases, and 4 bases lay between the germline ends. The CDR3 loop spans 12 amino acids. The CDR3 here is CASSLGTTEAFF. The CDR3 nucleotides are TGTGCCAGCAGCTTAGGCACCACTGAAGCTTTCTTT.

The chain recombines TRBV28 with TRBJ2-2; D gene ambiguous. This CDR3 contains 12 residues. Germline V gives CDR1 MDHEN, CDR2 SYDVKM. Between the trimmed V and J ends, which lost 7 bases and 4 bases, there was a span of 7 bases. CDR3 bases: TGTGCCAGCACGGCGCGCACCGGGGAGCTGTTTTTT. Translating gives CASTARTGELFF.

V gene TRBV5-1 combines with J gene TRBJ2-5; no clear D. Germline V gene data show CDR1 as SGHRS and CDR2 as YFSETQ. The CDR3 consists of 15 residues. Trimming shortened V by 8 bases and J by 3 bases, and 20 bases separated the two germline ends. The CDR3 protein is CASTVDPNLKETQYF. CDR3 nucleotide sequence: TGCGCCAGTACAGTGGACCCAAATCTGAAAGAGACCCAGTACTTC.

This clone has only a few counts. The gene calls are TRBV4-2 and TRBJ1-2; TRBD1 might be the D (5 bases). Trimming removed 3 bases at V and 6 bases at J, with 17 bases between. This CDR3 has 15 amino acids. In germline, CDR1 is LGHNA, CDR2 YNFKEQ. The DNA of the CDR3 is TGTGCCAGCAGCCAGAGTCACCAGGGAGGCGATGGCTACACCTTC. This gives the protein CASSQSHQGGDGYTF.

The rearrangement uses TRBV7-9 and TRBJ1-3; no clear D. The germline V gene has CDR1 SEHNR and CDR2 FQNEAQ (reference sequence). This CDR3 has 13 residues. V lost 8 bases, J lost 1 base, and 9 bases lay in between. This CDR3 reads CASSLGSGNTIYF. CDR3 bases: TGTGCCAGCTCCTTGGGATCTGGAAACACCATATATTTT.

The chain uses TRBV5-1 and TRBJ2-3, with TRBD2 as a possible D gene (6 bases). CDR3 length equals 16 residues. Germline-derived CDR1 and CDR2 are SGHRS and YFSETQ. Trimming removed 0 bases at V and 0 bases at J, with 11 bases between. The DNA of the CDR3 is TGCGCCAGCAGCTTGGGAGGCGGGGTTAGCACAGATACGCAGTATTTT. It encodes CASSLGGGVSTDTQYF.

By frequency in the sample, this clone is large. The V call is TRBV27, the J call TRBJ2-7; D is undetermined. This CDR3 is 13 amino acids long. Per germline, CDR1 MNHEY and CDR2 SMNVEV (reference sequence). The V end lost 5 bases, the J end lost 3 bases, and 11 bases lay between the germline ends. CDR3 bases: TGTGCCAGCAGTCCGACGTTAGGCTACGAGCAGTACGTC. As protein: CASSPTLGYEQYV.

The chain carries TRBV5-6 and TRBJ1-2; D may be TRBD1 (6 bases). The CDR3 is 18 residues long. Trimming cost V 3 bases and J 8 bases, with 29 bases left between them. Germline V gives CDR1 SGHDT, CDR2 YYEEEE. CDR3 bases: TGTGCCAGCAGCTCCGGACAGTGGAGGTTCGCAACGTACTCGGGCTACACCTTC. Translation: CASSSGQWRFATYSGYTF. Complete variable domain (other parts from reference TRBV5-6 and TRBJ1-2): DAGVTQSPTHLIKTRGQQVTLRCSPKSGHDTVSWYQQALGQGPQFIFQYYEEEERQRGNFPDRFSGHQFPNYSSELNVNALLLGDSALYLCASSSGQWRFATYSGYTFGSGTRLTVV.

This rearrangement joins TRBV10-3 to TRBJ1-1, with 8 bases aligning to TRBD1. The CDR3 has 16 residues. The germline CDR1 and CDR2 sequences are ENHRY and SYGVKD. V trimming: 5 bases; J trimming: 1 base; junction bases outside the gene matches: 9. In DNA form, the CDR3 reads TGTGCCATCAGTAGGGCGGCAGGGGGCGGGAACACTGAAGCTTTCTTT. Translating gives CAISRAAGGGNTEAFF.

This clone was seen only a few times. The chain combines TRBV6-6 with TRBJ2-1; 9 bases are shared with TRBD2. The CDR3 extends over 14 amino acids. V trimming: 2 bases; J trimming: 7 bases; junction bases outside the gene matches: 3. CDR1 and CDR2 from the germline V gene are MNHNY and SVGAGI (reference sequence). This CDR3 reads CASSYRRGGNEQFF. In DNA, the CDR3 is TGTGCCAGCAGTTACCGGCGGGGGGGTAATGAGCAGTTCTTC.